This T cell receptor beta chain came from a study of blood T cell repertoires in COVID-19. Study overall: Acute and convalescent COVID-19 specimens originated in the United States, Italy and Spain. T cells, B-cell-depleted T cells, or PBMCs provided the cDNA or gDNA that served as material.

Per the authors' pipeline: Reference gene primer amplification gave estimated nucleated cell counts. Clones were sequenced by immunoSEQ multiplex PCR, and TCRdb holds only the in-frame ones, with some missing. V, J and clone size were drawn from that table, and D and trimming were deduced from the DNA. Among under 250,000 clones, roughly 90% were seen once, and the ten largest hold 2.6%. The participants were between about 18 and 90 years old and came from some 23 US areas. The germline CDR1 and CDR2 sequences are SEHNR and FQNEAQ (reference sequence). Trimming stripped 8 bases from V and 7 bases from J, with 24 bases between. This CDR3 comprises 16 residues.

The source is a woman aged 30 to 39 with acute COVID-19. V gene TRBV7-9 combines with J gene TRBJ2-1; tentatively, D is TRBD2 (6 bases). Sequenced input: PBMCs or T cells enriched from blood (not recorded which). CDR3 nucleotide sequence: TGTGCCAGCGCCTACGCTAGAGGAGGGATTAGAAATGAGCAGTTCTTC. Protein product: CASAYARGGIRNEQFF.